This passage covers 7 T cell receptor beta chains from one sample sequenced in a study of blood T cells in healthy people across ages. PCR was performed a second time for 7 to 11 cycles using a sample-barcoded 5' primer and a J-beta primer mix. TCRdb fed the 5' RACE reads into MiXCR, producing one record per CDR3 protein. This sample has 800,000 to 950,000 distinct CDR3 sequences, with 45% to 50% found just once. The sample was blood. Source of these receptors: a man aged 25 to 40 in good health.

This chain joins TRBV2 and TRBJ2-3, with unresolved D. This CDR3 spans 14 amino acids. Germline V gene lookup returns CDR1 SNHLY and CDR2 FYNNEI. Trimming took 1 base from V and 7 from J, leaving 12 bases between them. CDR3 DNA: TGTGCCAGCAGTGAAGAGAGCATCGGGTATACGCAGTATTTT. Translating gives CASSEESIGYTQYF.

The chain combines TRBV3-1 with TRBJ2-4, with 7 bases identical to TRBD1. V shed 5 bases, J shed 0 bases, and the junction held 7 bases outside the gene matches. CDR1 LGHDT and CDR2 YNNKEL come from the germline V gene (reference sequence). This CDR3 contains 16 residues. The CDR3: CASSLRQGLAKNIQYF. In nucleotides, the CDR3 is TGTGCCAGCAGCTTACGACAGGGTCTAGCCAAAAACATTCAGTACTTC.

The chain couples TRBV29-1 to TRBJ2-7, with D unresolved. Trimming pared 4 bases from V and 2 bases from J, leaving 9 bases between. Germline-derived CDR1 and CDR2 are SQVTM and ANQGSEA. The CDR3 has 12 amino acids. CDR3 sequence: CSVAGTTYEQYF. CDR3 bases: TGCAGCGTTGCTGGCACCACCTACGAGCAGTACTTC.

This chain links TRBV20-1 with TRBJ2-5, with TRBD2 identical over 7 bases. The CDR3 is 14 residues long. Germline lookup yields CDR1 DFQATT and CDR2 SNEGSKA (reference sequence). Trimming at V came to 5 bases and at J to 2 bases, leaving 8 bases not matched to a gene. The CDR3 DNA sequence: TGCAGTGCTTGTCCCAGCGGGGCGCAAGAGACCCAGTACTTC. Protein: CSACPSGAQETQYF.

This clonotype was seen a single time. CDR3 residues: CASSLSRGGFNEQYF. The CDR3 DNA reads TGTGCCAGCAGCTTATCGCGGGGGGGATTCAATGAGCAGTACTTC. The chain is built from TRBV11-2 and TRBJ2-5; 9 positions match TRBD2. The ends lost 2 bases at V and 11 bases at J; junction bases unmatched: 12. Germline CDR1 is SGHAT and CDR2 is FQNNGV. This CDR3 has 15 residues.

For the CDR3, the DNA is TGTGCCAGCAGCTTGGGTTCACAGGGAAGTGGCTACACCTTC. Translating it yields CASSLGSQGSGYTF. V gene TRBV5-4 combines with J gene TRBJ1-2; D may be TRBD1 (6 bases). In germline, CDR1 is SGHNT, CDR2 YYREEE (reference sequence). The CDR3 runs 14 residues. Trimming shortened V by 0 bases and J by 7 bases, and 13 bases separated the two germline ends. The entire variable domain, with the rest obtained from reference TRBV5-4 and TRBJ1-2, is as follows: ETGVTQSPTHLIKTRGQQVTLRCSSQSGHNTVSWYQQALGQGPQFIFQYYREEENGRGNFPPRFSGLQFPNYSSELNVNALELDDSALYLCASSLGSQGSGYTFGSGTRLTVV.

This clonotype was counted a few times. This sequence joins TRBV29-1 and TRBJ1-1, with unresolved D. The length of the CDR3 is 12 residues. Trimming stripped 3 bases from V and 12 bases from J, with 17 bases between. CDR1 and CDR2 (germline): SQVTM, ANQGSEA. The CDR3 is CSVEEARVPTFF. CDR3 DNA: TGCAGCGTTGAGGAAGCGCGGGTCCCGACTTTCTTT. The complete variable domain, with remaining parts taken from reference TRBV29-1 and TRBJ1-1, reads SAVISQKPSRDICQRGTSLTIQCQVDSQVTMMFWYRQQPGQSLTLIATANQGSEATYESGFVIDKFPISRPNLTFSTLTVSNMSPEDSSIYLCSVEEARVPTFFGQGTRLTVV.